Each of the 11 T cell receptor beta chains below was sequenced from the same sample in a study of T cell responses to AZD1222 COVID-19 vaccine. TCRdb's table, derived via immunoSEQ multiplex PCR, lists solely in-frame clones and lacks some. Here the sample spans about 130,000 clones, 70% to 90% being singletons. The sequencing here drew on peripheral blood, taken 28 days after the second AZD1222 dose. The source of these receptors is an adult who received the AZD1222 COVID-19 vaccine.

This clone is a singleton in its sample. The chain employs TRBV18 and TRBJ1-5, with TRBD1 matching 8 bases. This CDR3 contains 16 residues. CDR1 is KGHSH, CDR2 LQKENI, per germline. With V trimmed by 3 bases and J by 6 bases, 10 bases remained unmatched. DNA of the CDR3: TGTGCCAGCTCACCCGGACAGGGAGTTCTTGGTCAGCCCCAGCATTTT. It encodes CASSPGQGVLGQPQHF.

The rearrangement links TRBV6-4 to TRBJ2-1, with 8 nucleotides matching TRBD2. The CDR3 loop spans 15 amino acids. CDR1 is MRHNA, CDR2 SNTAGT, per germline. V shed 5 bases, J shed 0 bases, and the junction held 3 bases outside the gene matches. The CDR3 coding sequence is TGTGCCAGCAGTAGCGGGAGCAGCTCCTACAATGAGCAGTTCTTC. Protein product: CASSSGSSSYNEQFF.

A single count supports this clone. J is TRBJ2-7 and V is TRBV11-2; 12 bases map to TRBD1. This CDR3 contains 15 residues. The V gene's germline CDR1 is SGHAT and CDR2 FQNNGV. The V segment lost 5 bases and the J segment 5 bases; nucleotides outside the gene matches: 7. The CDR3 region is CASSPGTGGLNEQYF. The CDR3 DNA follows: TGTGCCAGCAGCCCCGGGACAGGGGGCCTGAACGAGCAGTACTTC.

V usage is TRBV24-1 and J usage is TRBJ1-2, with D tentatively TRBD1 (5 bases). The germline V gene has CDR1 KGHDR and CDR2 SFDVKD. CDR3 length: 12 amino acids. V was cut by 2 bases and J by 5 bases, with 5 bases left in between. CDR3 sequence: CATSDSGYGYTF. The DNA for the CDR3 is TGTGCCACCAGTGATTCAGGGTATGGCTACACCTTC.

The rearrangement links TRBV3-1 (or the pseudogene TRBV3-2) to TRBJ2-2; TRBD2 aligns across 7 bases. J was trimmed by 6 bases and V by 0 bases; bases with no gene match: 13. This CDR3 comprises 18 residues. Germline CDR1 reads LGHDT; CDR2 reads YNNKEL (reference sequence). The CDR3 protein is CASSQDLVGRSGPGELFF. The CDR3 region has the DNA TGTGCCAGCAGCCAAGATCTTGTCGGGAGGTCGGGGCCCGGGGAGCTGTTTTTT.

The chain recombines TRBV3-1 (or the pseudogene TRBV3-2) with TRBJ1-4; D perhaps matches TRBD1 (5 bases). Germline CDR1 and CDR2: LGHDT and YNNKEL (reference sequence). The CDR3 spans 13 residues. V was cut by 4 bases and J by 9 bases, with 12 bases left in between. CDR3 nucleotide sequence: TGTGCCAGCAGCCCCAGGGACCGTAAAAAACTGTTTTTT. Translation: CASSPRDRKKLFF.

This clone was counted once. J is TRBJ1-2 and V is TRBV10-3; D is perhaps TRBD1 (6 bases). The CDR3 contains 15 residues. With 0 bases removed from V and 4 bases from J, the gap between germline ends came to 12 bases. CDR1 ENHRY and CDR2 SYGVKD come from the germline V gene. In DNA, the CDR3 is TGTGCCATCAGTGAGTCCAGGGGCCTCTCCTATGGCTACACCTTC. This sequence encodes CAISESRGLSYGYTF.

The chain uses TRBV19 and TRBJ2-2; a possible D gene is TRBD2 (6 bases). This CDR3 comprises 15 residues. Trimming pared 6 bases from V and 5 bases from J, leaving 16 bases between. Germline CDR1 reads LNHDA; CDR2 reads SQIVND (reference sequence). The CDR3 bases are TGTGCCAGTAGACACCACAGAGGAGGGACCGGGGAGCTGTTTTTT. Its protein is CASRHHRGGTGELFF.

This clone was seen a few times. The J gene is TRBJ1-3, the V gene TRBV5-4; D is unresolved. Trimming left V 4 bases short and J 0 bases short, with 14 bases between. The germline V gene has CDR1 SGHNT and CDR2 YYREEE (reference sequence). The CDR3 is 16 amino acids. CDR3 coding DNA: TGTGCCAGCAGCCCCCCTGGGGTGATCTCTGGAAACACCATATATTTT. It yields the protein CASSPPGVISGNTIYF.

CDR3: CASSHSMNTEAFF. As DNA, the CDR3 is TGTGCCAGCAGCCACTCGATGAACACTGAAGCTTTCTTT. The rearrangement uses TRBV14 and TRBJ1-1; the D is unclear. The CDR3 loop spans 13 amino acids. Germline CDR1 SGHDN, CDR2 FVKESK. The V end lost 3 bases, the J end lost 0 bases, and 5 bases lay between the germline ends.

The chain joins TRBV7-9 to TRBJ1-5, with D maybe TRBD1 (5 bases). CDR3 size: 13 residues. V lost 5 bases and J 7 bases, leaving 12 bases between the germline ends. Germline CDR1 is SEHNR and CDR2 is FQNEAQ (reference sequence). CDR3 in amino acids: CASSPMGGQPQHF. As DNA, the CDR3 is TGTGCCAGCAGCCCAATGGGGGGGCAGCCCCAGCATTTT.